The clone carrying this T cell receptor (beta chain) was seen ten or more times. TCRdb analysed the 5' RACE reads with MiXCR anew, one entry per CDR3 protein. The data show 65,000 to 70,000 distinct CDR3 sequences, approximately 4.2% seen once. This sample stems from a study of neurological immune-mediated disorders. The V end lost 0 bases, the J end lost 7 bases, and 10 bases lay between the germline ends. The length of the CDR3 is 14 residues. Germline-derived CDR1 and CDR2 are MNHEY and SVGEGT. The sequence derives from a man aged 50 to 60 with multiple sclerosis. Sequenced input: PBMCs. The chain has TRBV6-2 or TRBV6-3 and TRBJ2-1, with D maybe TRBD2 (5 bases). CDR3 in DNA: TGTGCCAGCAGTTACTCCCACCGGGGAAATGAGCAGTTCTTC. Translated, it gives CASSYSHRGNEQFF.